A selection of T cell receptor beta chains follows, all from one sample in a study of blood T cells in healthy people across ages. TCRdb analysed the 5' RACE reads with MiXCR anew, one entry per CDR3 protein. The sample lists hundreds of thousands of distinct CDR3 sequences; roughly 58% were seen once. Sequenced material: blood. The receptors were sampled from a man aged 60-69 years in good health. Each CDR3 is given with its conserved first and last residue. The D gene is left open where the match is weak. Some rows mark clone size as missing; the rest say once, few, many or name a class of expanded clone.

V gene	D gene	J gene	clone size	CDR3 protein	CDR3 DNA
TRBV6-1	TRBD1	TRBJ1-2	-	CASSEAGGQGRFYGYTF	TGTGCCAGCAGTGAAGCGGGGGGACAGGGGCGGTTCTATGGCTACACCTTC
TRBV27	-	TRBJ2-5	few	CASSLRAALPQETQYF	TGTGCCAGCAGTTTAAGGGCAGCCCTACCTCAAGAGACCCAGTACTTC
TRBV25-1	-	TRBJ1-6	-	CASSGGYPASPLHF	TGTGCCAGCAGTGGAGGGTACCCGGCCTCACCCCTCCACTTT
TRBV10-3	TRBD2	TRBJ2-3	-	CAISAGGGTDTQYF	TGTGCCATCTCGGCGGGGGGAGGCACAGATACGCAGTATTTT
TRBV5-1	-	TRBJ1-1	-	CATSPQTRWGTEAFF	TGCGCCACCTCCCCCCAAACTAGGTGGGGCACTGAAGCTTTCTTT
TRBV3-1	TRBD2	TRBJ2-7	-	CASSQAPGLAHEQYF	TGTGCCAGCAGCCAAGCCCCGGGACTAGCCCACGAGCAGTACTTC
TRBV6-6	TRBD2	TRBJ2-1	-	CASRPGLAANEQFF	TGTGCCAGCAGGCCGGGACTAGCGGCCAATGAGCAGTTCTTC
TRBV5-1	-	TRBJ2-1	few	CASSFRTESYNGQFF	TGCGCCAGCAGCTTTAGGACAGAGTCCTACAATGGGCAGTTCTTC
TRBV20-1	TRBD2	TRBJ2-2	-	CSATAGGLAGELFF	TGCTCCGCTACGGCGGGGGGGCTGGCCGGGGAGCTGTTTTTT
TRBV5-1	TRBD1	TRBJ2-2	few	CASSRGQGDTGELFF	TGCGCCAGCAGCCGTGGACAGGGAGACACCGGGGAGCTGTTTTTT
TRBV20-1	-	TRBJ2-7	-	CSAADGVSSYEQYF	TGCAGTGCTGCGGACGGAGTAAGCTCCTACGAGCAGTACTTC
TRBV7-9	-	TRBJ2-3	few	CASTRDTDTQYF	TGTGCCAGCACCAGGGACACAGATACGCAGTATTTT
TRBV5-5	-	TRBJ1-1	-	CASSLSPGTEAFF	TGTGCCAGCAGCTTGTCACCGGGGACTGAAGCTTTCTTT
TRBV27	-	TRBJ2-4	few	CASSHPAIAKNIQYF	TGTGCCAGCAGTCATCCTGCGATAGCCAAAAACATTCAGTACTTC
TRBV7-2	TRBD1	TRBJ2-3	few	CASSLTGLSTDTQYF	TGTGCCAGCAGCCTGACAGGGCTTAGCACAGATACGCAGTATTTT
TRBV5-6	-	TRBJ1-1	-	CASSLGTPGPNTEAFF	TGTGCCAGCAGCTTGGGGACACCAGGACCGAACACTGAAGCTTTCTTT
TRBV5-1	-	TRBJ1-1	-	CASSLEARATEAFF	TGCGCCAGCAGCTTGGAGGCCAGGGCCACTGAAGCTTTCTTT
TRBV27	TRBD1	TRBJ1-5	-	CASSASQGRNQPQHF	TGTGCCAGCAGTGCCTCACAGGGGAGGAATCAGCCCCAGCATTTT
TRBV20-1	TRBD2	TRBJ2-5	once	CSASRLAGGLNQETQYF	TGCAGTGCTTCCCGACTAGCGGGGGGCCTCAATCAAGAGACCCAGTACTTC
TRBV5-1	-	TRBJ2-1	-	CASRTGDEQFF	TGCGCCAGCAGGACAGGAGATGAGCAGTTCTTC
TRBV20-1	TRBD2	TRBJ2-7	-	CSARLAGSSYEQYF	TGCAGTGCTCGGCTAGCGGGAAGCTCCTACGAGCAGTACTTC
TRBV6-1	TRBD1	TRBJ1-1	-	CASSPGGGWTEAFF	TGTGCCAGCAGCCCAGGGGGGGGCTGGACTGAAGCTTTCTTT
TRBV7-9	TRBD1	TRBJ1-6	-	CASSLEGRGLRNSPLHF	TGTGCCAGCAGCTTAGAAGGCAGGGGGCTTAGGAATTCACCCCTCCACTTT
TRBV5-1	-	TRBJ2-5	-	CASSLDTPGETQYF	TGCGCCAGCAGCTTGGACACTCCGGGGGAGACCCAGTACTTC
TRBV7-2	-	TRBJ2-1	few	CASSFDRSSSYNEQFF	TGTGCCAGCAGCTTTGACAGGTCCTCCTCCTACAATGAGCAGTTCTTC
TRBV27	-	TRBJ1-5	-	CASSPNLQGGNQPQHF	TGTGCCAGCAGTCCAAACCTCCAGGGAGGCAATCAGCCCCAGCATTTT
TRBV10-3	-	TRBJ2-3	-	CAISESGQEATQYF	TGTGCCATCAGTGAGTCTGGTCAGGAGGCTACGCAGTATTTT
TRBV2	TRBD1	TRBJ1-2	many	CASSDSSTGRDGYTF	TGTGCCAGCAGTGATTCCTCGACAGGGCGAGACGGCTACACCTTC
TRBV3-1	TRBD1	TRBJ2-3	-	CASSSTGTAPDTQYF	TGTGCCAGCAGTAGTACCGGGACAGCGCCAGATACGCAGTATTTT
TRBV7-9	TRBD2	TRBJ2-5	-	CAISSPAGGQETQYF	TGTGCCATTTCAAGCCCAGCGGGGGGGCAAGAGACCCAGTACTTC
TRBV7-6	-	TRBJ2-7	many	CASSLDAGTTYEQYF	TGTGCCAGCAGCTTAGATGCAGGGACAACCTACGAGCAGTACTTC
TRBV12-3/TRBV12-4	TRBD2	TRBJ2-3	once	CASSKRGGGVTDTQYF	TGTGCCAGCAGTAAGAGGGGCGGGGGGGTTACAGATACGCAGTATTTT
TRBV2	TRBD1	TRBJ1-2	-	CASSPNRGDYGYTF	TGTGCCAGCAGTCCCAACAGGGGCGACTATGGCTACACCTTC
TRBV11-2	-	TRBJ1-1	-	CASGRTEAFF	TGTGCTTCAGGGCGCACTGAAGCTTTCTTT
TRBV11-2	-	TRBJ2-5	few	CASTLVGGQETQYF	TGTGCCAGCACCCTCGTTGGGGGCCAAGAGACCCAGTACTTC
TRBV20-1	-	TRBJ2-1	-	CSAREENLTPNEQFF	TGCAGTGCTAGAGAGGAAAACCTCACGCCCAATGAGCAGTTCTTC
TRBV4-1	TRBD1	TRBJ1-1	-	CASSQEVYRQGAGLNTEAFF	TGCGCCAGCAGCCAAGAGGTTTATAGACAGGGGGCGGGATTGAACACTGAAGCTTTCTTT
TRBV3-1	-	TRBJ2-7	few	CASSEFTRQYF	TGTGCCAGCAGCGAGTTTACGAGGCAGTACTTC
TRBV7-2	-	TRBJ2-2	few	CASSLSTYTGELFF	TGTGCCAGCAGCTTATCGACCTACACCGGGGAGCTGTTTTTT
TRBV3-1	TRBD2	TRBJ2-7	-	CASSHYLAGTTYEQYF	TGTGCCAGCAGCCACTACCTAGCGGGGACGACCTACGAGCAGTACTTC
TRBV29-1	-	TRBJ2-6	-	CSVAATGSGANVLTF	TGCAGCGTCGCAGCTACAGGGTCTGGGGCCAACGTCCTGACTTTC
TRBV7-9	TRBD1	TRBJ2-5	-	CASSGQGRNEQYF	TGTGCCAGCAGTGGACAGGGGCGGAATGAGCAGTACTTC
TRBV6-1	TRBD1	TRBJ1-2	-	CASYWTGGLNYGYTF	TGTGCCAGCTACTGGACAGGGGGCCTTAACTATGGCTACACCTTC
TRBV15	-	TRBJ1-6	-	CATSRDLGSYNSPLHF	TGTGCCACCAGCAGAGATCTCGGCAGCTATAATTCACCCCTCCACTTT
TRBV3-1	-	TRBJ2-5	-	CASSQVKWGINEQYF	TGTGCCAGCAGCCAAGTTAAATGGGGAATCAATGAGCAGTACTTC
TRBV6-1	-	TRBJ1-4	-	CASSEGRSKRTNEKLFF	TGTGCCAGCAGTGAGGGCCGGAGCAAGAGAACTAATGAAAAACTGTTTTTT
TRBV20-1	-	TRBJ1-4	few	CSARVDGANEKLFF	TGCAGTGCTAGAGTGGACGGGGCTAATGAAAAACTGTTTTTT
TRBV5-1	-	TRBJ2-7	once	CASSPGPGTYEQYF	TGCGCCAGCAGCCCGGGACCAGGCACCTACGAGCAGTACTTC
TRBV6-5	-	TRBJ2-3	-	CASSPQLGDTQYF	TGCGCCAGCAGTCCGCAGCTTGGAGATACGCAGTATTTT
TRBV2	-	TRBJ2-1	once	CASSLEGESSYNEQFF	TGTGCCAGCTCGCTAGAGGGGGAGAGCTCCTACAATGAGCAGTTCTTC
TRBV20-1	-	TRBJ1-1	few	CSARPGGGAFF	TGCAGTGCTAGACCTGGAGGGGGAGCTTTCTTT
TRBV6-6	-	TRBJ1-5	-	CASSSRKQEYQPQHF	TGTGCCAGCAGCTCCCGGAAGCAGGAATATCAGCCCCAGCATTTT
TRBV20-1	-	TRBJ2-1	-	CSARDPRLLGNEQFF	TGCAGTGCTAGAGATCCCAGGCTGCTTGGGAATGAGCAGTTCTTC
TRBV3-1	-	TRBJ2-3	-	CASSQGVGSFTDTQYF	TGTGCCAGCAGCCAAGGGGTAGGCTCCTTCACAGATACGCAGTATTTT
TRBV7-8	-	TRBJ2-5	-	CASSSGEGGQETQYF	TGTGCCAGCAGTTCAGGGGAGGGAGGTCAAGAGACCCAGTACTTC